These 5 T cell receptor beta chains originate from one sample sequenced in a study of T cell responses to AZD1222 COVID-19 vaccine. Clones were sequenced by immunoSEQ multiplex PCR, and TCRdb holds only the in-frame ones, with some missing. Of some 160,000 clones listed, roughly 93% are singletons. The material sequenced was peripheral blood, taken 28 days after the second AZD1222 dose. All receptors derive from an adult who received the AZD1222 COVID-19 vaccine.

The chain combines TRBV27 with TRBJ1-5, with TRBD1 identical over 8 bases. CDR3 size: 14 residues. The V segment lost 3 bases and the J segment 5 bases; nucleotides outside the gene matches: 3. Germline CDR1 is MNHEY and CDR2 is SMNVEV (reference sequence). CDR3 loop: CASSFYRGDQPQHF. The CDR3 DNA sequence: TGTGCCAGCAGTTTTTACAGGGGGGATCAGCCCCAGCATTTT.

The CDR3 sequence is CASSQAGQGSYGYTF. CDR3 bases: TGTGCCAGCAGCCAAGCCGGACAGGGATCTTATGGCTACACCTTC. J is TRBJ1-2 and V is TRBV4-2; 8 bases match TRBD1. Unmatched junction bases numbered 6, after V lost 1 base and J lost 5 bases. This CDR3 region has 15 residues. The germline V gene has CDR1 LGHNA and CDR2 YNFKEQ.

The chain links TRBV6-5 to TRBJ1-5, with a tentative D call TRBD1 (5 bases). This CDR3 region has 15 residues. V was clipped by 5 bases and J by 1 base, with 12 bases between them. Per germline, CDR1 MNHEY and CDR2 SVGAGI. The CDR3 is CASSKTGVSNQPQHF. The CDR3 coding sequence is TGTGCCAGCAGTAAAACGGGGGTAAGCAATCAGCCCCAGCATTTT.

The rearrangement uses TRBV6-1 and TRBJ1-3; TRBD1 is a possible D gene (5 bases). Trimming removed 3 bases at V and 8 bases at J, with 14 bases between. This CDR3 comprises 14 residues. CDR1 and CDR2 (germline): MNHNS, SASEGT. CDR3 loop: CASSDQPGRDTIYF. The CDR3 DNA sequence: TGTGCCAGCAGTGATCAGCCAGGGAGGGACACCATATATTTT.

The J gene is TRBJ2-1, the V gene TRBV7-3, with D perhaps TRBD2 (5 bases). The V end lost 4 bases, the J end lost 4 bases, and 14 bases lay between the germline ends. The CDR3 sequence is 15 residues long. The germline gives CDR1 SGHTA, CDR2 FQGTGA. CDR3 in DNA: TGTGCCAGCAGCTCCGAGCCTCTAGCATACAATGAGCAGTTCTTC. Its protein is CASSSEPLAYNEQFF.